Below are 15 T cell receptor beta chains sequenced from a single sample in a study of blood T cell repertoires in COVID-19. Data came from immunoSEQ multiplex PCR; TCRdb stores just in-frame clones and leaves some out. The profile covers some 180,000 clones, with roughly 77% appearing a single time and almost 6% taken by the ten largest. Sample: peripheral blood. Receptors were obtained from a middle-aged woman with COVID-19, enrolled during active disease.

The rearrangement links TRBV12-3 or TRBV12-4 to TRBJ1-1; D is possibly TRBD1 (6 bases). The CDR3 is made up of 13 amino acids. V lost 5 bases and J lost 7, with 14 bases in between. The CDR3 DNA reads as TGTGCCAGCAGTAGGGGGTCTACGGGTGAAGCTTTCTTT. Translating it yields CASSRGSTGEAFF.

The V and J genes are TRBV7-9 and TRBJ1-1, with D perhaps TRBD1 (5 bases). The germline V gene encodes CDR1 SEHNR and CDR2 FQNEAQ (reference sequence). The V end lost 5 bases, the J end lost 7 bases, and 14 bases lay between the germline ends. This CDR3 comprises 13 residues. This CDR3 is CASSQSGGYEAFF. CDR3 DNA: TGTGCCAGCAGCCAAAGCGGGGGGTATGAAGCTTTCTTT.

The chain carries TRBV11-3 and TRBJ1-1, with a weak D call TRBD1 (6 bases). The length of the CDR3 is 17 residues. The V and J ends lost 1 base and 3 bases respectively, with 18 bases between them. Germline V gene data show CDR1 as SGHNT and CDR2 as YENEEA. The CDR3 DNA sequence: TGTGCCAGCAGCTTAGGAGGGACACACAAGGGATACACTGAAGCTTTCTTT. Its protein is CASSLGGTHKGYTEAFF. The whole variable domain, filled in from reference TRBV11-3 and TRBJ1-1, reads EAGVVQSPRYKIIEKKQPVAFWCNPISGHNTLYWYLQNLGQGPELLIRYENEEAVDDSQLPKDRFSAERLKGVDSTLKIQPAELGDSAVYLCASSLGGTHKGYTEAFFGQGTRLTVV.

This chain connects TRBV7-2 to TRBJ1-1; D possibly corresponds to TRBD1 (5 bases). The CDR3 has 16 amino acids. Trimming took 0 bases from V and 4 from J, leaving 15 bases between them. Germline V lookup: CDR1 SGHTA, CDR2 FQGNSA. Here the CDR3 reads CASSLAQGRLRTEAFF. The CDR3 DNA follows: TGTGCCAGCAGCTTAGCGCAGGGTAGGTTGCGCACTGAAGCTTTCTTT.

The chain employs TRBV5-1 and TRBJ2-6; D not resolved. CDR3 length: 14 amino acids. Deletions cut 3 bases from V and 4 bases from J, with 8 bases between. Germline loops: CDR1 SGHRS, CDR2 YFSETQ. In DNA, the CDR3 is TGCGCCAGCAGCTCAGGTGCCGGGGCCAACGTCCTGACTTTC. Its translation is CASSSGAGANVLTF.

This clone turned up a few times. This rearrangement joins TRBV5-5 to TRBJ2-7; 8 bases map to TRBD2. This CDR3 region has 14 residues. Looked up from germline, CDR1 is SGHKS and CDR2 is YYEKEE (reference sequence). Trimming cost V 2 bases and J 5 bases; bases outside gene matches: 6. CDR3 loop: CASSFTGGGNEQYF. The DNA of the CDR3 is TGTGCCAGCAGCTTTACCGGCGGGGGGAACGAGCAGTACTTC.

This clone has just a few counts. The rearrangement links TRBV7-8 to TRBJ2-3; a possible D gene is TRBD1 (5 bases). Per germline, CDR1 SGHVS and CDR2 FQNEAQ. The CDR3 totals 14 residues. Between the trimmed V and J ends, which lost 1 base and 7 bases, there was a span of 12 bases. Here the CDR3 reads CASSLGTSGNTQYF. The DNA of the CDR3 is TGTGCCAGCAGCTTAGGGACGTCAGGGAATACGCAGTATTTT.

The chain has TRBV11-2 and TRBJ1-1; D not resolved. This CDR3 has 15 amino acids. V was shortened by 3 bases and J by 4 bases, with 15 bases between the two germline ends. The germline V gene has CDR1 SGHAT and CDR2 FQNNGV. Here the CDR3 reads CASSFTLVGGTEAFF. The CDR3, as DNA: TGTGCCAGCAGCTTCACTTTGGTAGGCGGCACTGAAGCTTTCTTT.

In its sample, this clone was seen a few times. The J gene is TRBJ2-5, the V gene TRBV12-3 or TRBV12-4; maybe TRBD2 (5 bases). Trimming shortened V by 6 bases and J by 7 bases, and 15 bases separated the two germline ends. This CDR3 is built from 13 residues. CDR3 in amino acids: CASSRDIAGTQYF. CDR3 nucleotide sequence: TGTGCCAGCAGCCGAGACATTGCGGGGACCCAGTACTTC.

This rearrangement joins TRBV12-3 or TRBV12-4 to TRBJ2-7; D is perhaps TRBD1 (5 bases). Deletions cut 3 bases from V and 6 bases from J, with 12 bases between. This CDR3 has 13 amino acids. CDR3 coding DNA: TGTGCCAGCAGTTTGGTGGGAAGGGGCGAGCAGTACTTC. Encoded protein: CASSLVGRGEQYF.

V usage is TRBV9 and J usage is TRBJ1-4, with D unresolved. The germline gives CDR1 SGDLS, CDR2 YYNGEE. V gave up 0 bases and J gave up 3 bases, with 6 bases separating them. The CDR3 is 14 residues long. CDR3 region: CASSVDSPNEKLFF. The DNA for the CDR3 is TGTGCCAGCAGCGTAGACAGCCCTAATGAAAAACTGTTTTTT.

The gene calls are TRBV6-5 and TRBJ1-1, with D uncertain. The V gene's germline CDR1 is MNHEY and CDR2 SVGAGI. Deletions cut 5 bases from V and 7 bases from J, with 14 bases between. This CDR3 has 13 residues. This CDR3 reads CASSRLVANEAFF. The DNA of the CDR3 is TGTGCCAGCAGTCGACTGGTAGCCAATGAAGCTTTCTTT.

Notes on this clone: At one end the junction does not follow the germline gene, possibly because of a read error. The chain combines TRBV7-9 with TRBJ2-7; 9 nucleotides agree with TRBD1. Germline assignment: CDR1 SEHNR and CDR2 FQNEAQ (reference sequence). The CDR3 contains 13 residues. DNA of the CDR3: TGTGCCAGCAGCTCCGGACAGGGGCCCCCTCCGAACTTC. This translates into CASSSGQGPPPNF.

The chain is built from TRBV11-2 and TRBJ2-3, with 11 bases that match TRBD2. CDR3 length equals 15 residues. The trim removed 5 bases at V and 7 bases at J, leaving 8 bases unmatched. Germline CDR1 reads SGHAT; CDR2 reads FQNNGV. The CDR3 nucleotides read TGTGCCAGCAGCCAGGCACTAGCGGGAGCGAATACGCAGTATTTT. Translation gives CASSQALAGANTQYF.

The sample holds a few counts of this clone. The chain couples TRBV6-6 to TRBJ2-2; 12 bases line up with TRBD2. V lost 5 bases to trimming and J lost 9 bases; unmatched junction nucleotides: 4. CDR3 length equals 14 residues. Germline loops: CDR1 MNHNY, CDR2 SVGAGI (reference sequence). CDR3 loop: CASSPLAGGRELFF. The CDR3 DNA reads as TGTGCCAGCAGTCCCCTAGCGGGGGGGAGGGAGCTGTTTTTT.